This TCR beta chain came from a study of blood T cells in healthy people across ages. Study-level points and caveats: It was the long-lived donors that had more naive CD4+ cells and higher diversity than aged donors.

As to this clonotype: Its antigen is unknown.

Germline V gene lookup returns CDR1 MNHEY and CDR2 SMNVEV (reference sequence). This CDR3 is built from 15 residues. Trimming shortened V by 2 bases and J by 9 bases, and 17 bases separated the two germline ends. A second PCR, run for roughly 7 to 12 cycles, used a sample-barcoded 5' primer plus a J-beta primer mix. TCRdb processed the 5' RACE reads anew with MiXCR; each CDR3 protein has one entry. This table holds some 900,000 distinct CDR3 sequences, about 44% found once. This receptor was taken from a man under 40 in good health. This chain connects TRBV27 to TRBJ2-1; D is possibly TRBD1 or TRBD2 (6 bases each). Sequenced material: blood. The CDR3 reads CASSLARGVGSEQFF. In DNA, the CDR3 is TGTGCCAGCAGTTTAGCGAGGGGGGTGGGCAGTGAGCAGTTCTTC.